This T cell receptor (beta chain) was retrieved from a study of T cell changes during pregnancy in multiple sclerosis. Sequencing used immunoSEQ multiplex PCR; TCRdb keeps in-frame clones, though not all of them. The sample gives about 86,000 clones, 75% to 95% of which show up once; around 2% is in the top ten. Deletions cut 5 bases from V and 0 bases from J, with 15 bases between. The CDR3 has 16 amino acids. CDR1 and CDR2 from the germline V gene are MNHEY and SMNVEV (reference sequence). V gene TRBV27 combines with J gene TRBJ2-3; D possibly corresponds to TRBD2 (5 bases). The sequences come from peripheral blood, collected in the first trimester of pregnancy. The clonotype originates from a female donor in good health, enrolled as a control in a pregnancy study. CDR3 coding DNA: TGTGCCAGCAGTAGCCCCTCTAGCCCCAGCACAGATACGCAGTATTTT. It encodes CASSSPSSPSTDTQYF.